These T cell receptor beta chains were read from a single sample in a study of post-analysis software for immune sequencing data. MiXCR, run by TCRdb on the PCR reads, gives a single entry per CDR3 protein. The sample consists of a few hundred thousand distinct CDR3 sequences, roughly 36% of them appearing once. Sequencing used blood. All receptors derive from a girl between 5 and 17 years old with multiple sclerosis. Both conserved end residues are part of each CDR3. The order of the fields is CDR3 DNA, CDR3 protein, clone size, J gene, V gene, D gene. The D gene is left open where the match is weak. The size of a clone is reported for some rows only, either as once, few or many, or as a class for expanded clones.

CDR3nt: TGTGCCAGCAGCCCAAGACAGGGTTCAGGGGCCAACGTCCTGACTTTC; CDR3aa: CASSPRQGSGANVLTF; abundance: few; j_gene: TRBJ2-6; v_gene: TRBV7-2; d_gene: TRBD1
CDR3nt: TGCGCCAGCACCCCGGGACAGGAGCTTTGGGTCGAGCAGTACTTC; CDR3aa: CASTPGQELWVEQYF; abundance: few; j_gene: TRBJ2-7; v_gene: TRBV5-1; d_gene: TRBD1
CDR3nt: TGTGCCACCAGCCGTCGAGGATGGAGTGCCAAAAACATTCAGTACTTC; CDR3aa: CATSRRGWSAKNIQYF; abundance: NA; j_gene: TRBJ2-4; v_gene: TRBV15; d_gene: NA
CDR3nt: TGTGCCAGCAGCTTAGGATTTATTGGCTTCCAAGAGACCCAGTACTTC; CDR3aa: CASSLGFIGFQETQYF; abundance: NA; j_gene: TRBJ2-5; v_gene: TRBV7-8; d_gene: NA
CDR3nt: TGTGCCAGCAGGAAGAAAAGGGTAGCGGACAGCTCCTACAATGAGCAGTTCTTC; CDR3aa: CASRKKRVADSSYNEQFF; abundance: NA; j_gene: TRBJ2-1; v_gene: TRBV7-8; d_gene: NA
CDR3nt: TGCGCCAGCAGCCAAGTTGACTTGATCTATGGCTACACCTTC; CDR3aa: CASSQVDLIYGYTF; abundance: few; j_gene: TRBJ1-2; v_gene: TRBV4-1; d_gene: NA
CDR3nt: TGTGCCAGCAGCCGTGGGCCGGACAGACTACAAGAGACCCAGTACTTC; CDR3aa: CASSRGPDRLQETQYF; abundance: NA; j_gene: TRBJ2-5; v_gene: TRBV7-9; d_gene: NA
CDR3nt: TGTGCCAGCAGCTCGGGACTGATGACTGAAGCTTTCTTT; CDR3aa: CASSSGLMTEAFF; abundance: few; j_gene: TRBJ1-1; v_gene: TRBV7-2; d_gene: NA
CDR3nt: TGCAGCGTTGTGTCCGGGAATGAGCAGTTCTTC; CDR3aa: CSVVSGNEQFF; abundance: NA; j_gene: TRBJ2-1; v_gene: TRBV29-1; d_gene: NA
CDR3nt: TGCAGTGCTAGACCTCAGGGATATAGCAATCAGCCCCAGCATTTT; CDR3aa: CSARPQGYSNQPQHF; abundance: NA; j_gene: TRBJ1-5; v_gene: TRBV20-1; d_gene: NA
CDR3nt: TGTGCCAGCAGCCGATTACGCTCTGGGGCCAACGTCCTGACTTTC; CDR3aa: CASSRLRSGANVLTF; abundance: few; j_gene: TRBJ2-6; v_gene: TRBV3-1; d_gene: NA
CDR3nt: TGTGCCAGCAGCGCCCTGGTGGTCACTGAAGCTTTCTTT; CDR3aa: CASSALVVTEAFF; abundance: NA; j_gene: TRBJ1-1; v_gene: TRBV12-3/TRBV12-4; d_gene: NA
CDR3nt: TGTGCCAGCAGTTTACGTCTGGGGACTAGCGGCTACACCTTC; CDR3aa: CASSLRLGTSGYTF; abundance: NA; j_gene: TRBJ1-2; v_gene: TRBV12-3/TRBV12-4; d_gene: NA
CDR3nt: TGTGCCACAGGGACTAGCGGAGACAATGAGCAGTTCTTC; CDR3aa: CATGTSGDNEQFF; abundance: few; j_gene: TRBJ2-1; v_gene: TRBV10-3; d_gene: TRBD2
CDR3nt: TGTGCCATCGGGAACAGGGGCACAGATACGCAGTATTTT; CDR3aa: CAIGNRGTDTQYF; abundance: many; j_gene: TRBJ2-3; v_gene: TRBV10-3; d_gene: NA
CDR3nt: TGCGCCAGCAGCTCTACAGGGGCCCTCTTTCTCAATGAGCAGTTCTTC; CDR3aa: CASSSTGALFLNEQFF; abundance: NA; j_gene: TRBJ2-1; v_gene: TRBV5-1; d_gene: TRBD1
CDR3nt: TGTGCCAGCAGCCCACTAGCGAGCGAGCAGTACTTC; CDR3aa: CASSPLASEQYF; abundance: few; j_gene: TRBJ2-7; v_gene: TRBV12-3/TRBV12-4; d_gene: TRBD2
CDR3nt: TGCAGTGCTTCGGGACGGCCCGGGCCTGGTAATGAAAAACTGTTTTTT; CDR3aa: CSASGRPGPGNEKLFF; abundance: once; j_gene: TRBJ1-4; v_gene: TRBV20-1; d_gene: NA
CDR3nt: TGCAGTGCTAGAGGACAGGCTAACTATGGCTGCACCTTC; CDR3aa: CSARGQANYGCTF; abundance: NA; j_gene: TRBJ1-2; v_gene: TRBV20-1; d_gene: NA
CDR3nt: TGTGCCAGCAGCCCCGGACAGGCGAGTCAAGAGACCCAGTACTTC; CDR3aa: CASSPGQASQETQYF; abundance: few; j_gene: TRBJ2-5; v_gene: TRBV7-9; d_gene: TRBD1
CDR3nt: TGTGCCAGCAGTGCCCCCCCCACCTCGGGGGAGCAGTACTTC; CDR3aa: CASSAPPTSGEQYF; abundance: few; j_gene: TRBJ2-7; v_gene: TRBV28; d_gene: NA
CDR3nt: TGTGCCATCAGTCGGAAACAGGGGACCCAGTACTTC; CDR3aa: CAISRKQGTQYF; abundance: many; j_gene: TRBJ2-5; v_gene: TRBV10-3; d_gene: NA
CDR3nt: TGTGCCAGCGGGCAGGGAACTCGCGAGCAGTACTTC; CDR3aa: CASGQGTREQYF; abundance: few; j_gene: TRBJ2-7; v_gene: TRBV6-1; d_gene: NA
CDR3nt: TGCAGCGCACCGGGACAGGGGGGCCGGGAGCAGTTCTTC; CDR3aa: CSAPGQGGREQFF; abundance: few; j_gene: TRBJ2-1; v_gene: TRBV20-1; d_gene: TRBD1
CDR3nt: TGTGCCAGCGGTAAAACAGGCCCTTATGGCTACACCTTC; CDR3aa: CASGKTGPYGYTF; abundance: NA; j_gene: TRBJ1-2; v_gene: TRBV6-5; d_gene: NA
CDR3nt: TGTGCCAGCAGCGTAGCCCTAAACTATGGCTACACCTTC; CDR3aa: CASSVALNYGYTF; abundance: few; j_gene: TRBJ1-2; v_gene: TRBV9; d_gene: NA
CDR3nt: TGTGCCATCAGTGAACACGACAGTTTCTATGGCTACACCTTC; CDR3aa: CAISEHDSFYGYTF; abundance: NA; j_gene: TRBJ1-2; v_gene: TRBV10-3; d_gene: NA
CDR3nt: TGTGCCAGCCGAAGTTTTTCCTCCGACTCTGGGGCCAACGTCCTGACTTTC; CDR3aa: CASRSFSSDSGANVLTF; abundance: NA; j_gene: TRBJ2-6; v_gene: TRBV12-3/TRBV12-4; d_gene: NA
CDR3nt: TGCAATGCTAGAGTCCCCCCTAGACAGGGGGTCTACGAGCAGTACTTC; CDR3aa: CNARVPPRQGVYEQYF; abundance: NA; j_gene: TRBJ2-7; v_gene: TRBV20-1; d_gene: TRBD1
CDR3nt: TGTGCCAGCAGCTTAACCCCCCAGGCAGGCGATGAGCGGTTCTTC; CDR3aa: CASSLTPQAGDERFF; abundance: NA; j_gene: TRBJ2-1; v_gene: TRBV7-9; d_gene: NA
CDR3nt: TGCGCCAGCAGCCAAGGGTTATTCGGGGGCTCCTACGAGCAGTACTTC; CDR3aa: CASSQGLFGGSYEQYF; abundance: NA; j_gene: TRBJ2-7; v_gene: TRBV4-1; d_gene: NA
CDR3nt: TGCGCCAGCAGCTTGGACTCCCGACAGGGCCGGGGGACCCAGTACTTC; CDR3aa: CASSLDSRQGRGTQYF; abundance: NA; j_gene: TRBJ2-5; v_gene: TRBV5-1; d_gene: TRBD1
CDR3nt: TGTGCCATCAGTGAGGCCGGGACAGGGAACACTGAAGCTTTCTTT; CDR3aa: CAISEAGTGNTEAFF; abundance: few; j_gene: TRBJ1-1; v_gene: TRBV10-3; d_gene: TRBD1
CDR3nt: TGTGCCAGCAGACCCTCCGGGACTAGCGGGGATAATGAGCAGTTCTTC; CDR3aa: CASRPSGTSGDNEQFF; abundance: NA; j_gene: TRBJ2-1; v_gene: TRBV12-3/TRBV12-4; d_gene: TRBD2
CDR3nt: TGCAGTGCTAGAGAGCCAGGTACGCCGGGAGGGGAGCAGTACTTC; CDR3aa: CSAREPGTPGGEQYF; abundance: many; j_gene: TRBJ2-7; v_gene: TRBV20-1; d_gene: TRBD2
CDR3nt: TGTGCCAGCACCTATAGGGGGGGTCAGCATTTT; CDR3aa: CASTYRGGQHF; abundance: NA; j_gene: TRBJ1-5; v_gene: TRBV28; d_gene: NA
CDR3nt: TGTGCCACCTCTTCTTCGGGACTAGCGGGGGTACTTGACATTCAGTACTTC; CDR3aa: CATSSSGLAGVLDIQYF; abundance: NA; j_gene: TRBJ2-4; v_gene: TRBV7-2; d_gene: TRBD2
CDR3nt: TGTGCCAGCAGTTATAAGCGGGGGGACCGCACAGATACGCAGTATTTT; CDR3aa: CASSYKRGDRTDTQYF; abundance: NA; j_gene: TRBJ2-3; v_gene: TRBV6-6; d_gene: TRBD2
CDR3nt: TGCAGCGTTGATTCCACCCACAATGAGCAGTTCTTC; CDR3aa: CSVDSTHNEQFF; abundance: few; j_gene: TRBJ2-1; v_gene: TRBV29-1; d_gene: NA
CDR3nt: TGCAGTGCTAGAGATCATGGGGAGGGGGCGAGATACAATGAGCAGTTCTTC; CDR3aa: CSARDHGEGARYNEQFF; abundance: few; j_gene: TRBJ2-1; v_gene: TRBV20-1; d_gene: NA
CDR3nt: TGCGCTAGCAGCTTGGGAAATAGCGATCAGCCCCAGCATTTT; CDR3aa: CASSLGNSDQPQHF; abundance: NA; j_gene: TRBJ1-5; v_gene: TRBV5-1; d_gene: NA